Shown below are 13 T cell receptor beta chains from a single sample sequenced in a study of PD-L1 blockade in urothelial cancer. Time point meaning: pretreatment peripheral blood. Using immunoSEQ multiplex PCR, the repertoire was profiled, and TCRdb retains in-frame clones only, with some absent. The repertoire holds tens of thousands of clones, with roughly 90% as singletons. The sequenced sample was PBMCs, obtained around atezolizumab (anti-PD-L1) treatment. These receptors were obtained from a man aged 60 to 75 with urothelial cancer.

The chain couples TRBV7-6 to TRBJ1-1; possible D gene TRBD1, 6 bases. The V and J ends lost 4 bases and 9 bases respectively, with 12 bases between them. CDR3 length: 12 residues. Germline loops: CDR1 SGHVS, CDR2 FNYEAQ. CDR3: CASSYPGQQAFF. The CDR3 nucleotides are TGTGCCAGCAGCTACCCGGGACAACAAGCTTTCTTT.

This chain links TRBV6-1 with TRBJ1-2; the match to TRBD1 covers 8 bases. This CDR3 has 15 residues. V was clipped by 8 bases and J by 5 bases; unmatched bases: 13. CDR1 and CDR2 from the germline V gene are MNHNS and SASEGT. In DNA form, the CDR3 reads TGTGCCAGCCGCTCCGGGACAGGAAATCCTTATGGCTACACCTTC. This gives the protein CASRSGTGNPYGYTF.

V is TRBV5-1 and J is TRBJ2-7; tentatively, D is TRBD2 (6 bases). CDR3 size: 13 residues. Germline loops: CDR1 SGHRS, CDR2 YFSETQ. V lost 5 bases and J lost 7, with 16 bases in between. This chain's CDR3 is CASSRDSTREQYF. The CDR3 bases are TGCGCCAGCAGTCGGGACTCGACTAGAGAGCAGTACTTC.

V usage is TRBV13 and J usage is TRBJ2-5; TRBD2 agrees at 9 bases. Trimming at V came to 1 base and at J to 1 base, leaving 4 bases not matched to a gene. Germline assignment: CDR1 PRHDT and CDR2 FYEKMQ (reference sequence). CDR3 length: 16 residues. DNA of the CDR3: TGTGCCAGCAGCTTAGTGAGCGGGGGGCCCCAAGAGACCCAGTACTTC. Protein: CASSLVSGGPQETQYF.

The J gene is TRBJ2-7, the V gene TRBV7-3; 8 bases line up with TRBD2. CDR3 length: 16 residues. With 5 bases clipped from V and 0 bases from J, the junction kept 9 bases outside the gene matches. Germline CDR1 is SGHTA and CDR2 is FQGTGA. The DNA of the CDR3 is TGTGCCAGCAGCGCAAACGGGGGGGAGTCCTCCTACGAGCAGTACTTC. Translated: CASSANGGESSYEQYF.

This clone was seen just once. V gene TRBV4-2 combines with J gene TRBJ1-4, with D possibly matching TRBD1 (5 bases). The CDR3 spans 14 residues. Germline CDR1 is LGHNA and CDR2 is YNFKEQ. The V end lost 5 bases, the J end lost 4 bases, and 11 bases lay between the germline ends. CDR3 in amino acids: CASSSGDLNEKLFF. The CDR3 bases are TGTGCCAGCAGCTCGGGGGACCTTAATGAAAAACTGTTTTTT.

V usage is TRBV28 and J usage is TRBJ1-4; D is perhaps TRBD1 (5 bases). The germline CDR1 and CDR2 sequences are MDHEN and SYDVKM. This CDR3 contains 13 residues. The V end lost 10 bases, the J end lost 7 bases, and 16 bases lay between the germline ends. CDR3 sequence reads: CATRPGWIEKLFF. The DNA for the CDR3 is TGTGCCACCAGACCAGGGTGGATTGAAAAACTGTTTTTT.

The CDR3: CASSQGAGLNEKLFF. CDR3 DNA sequence: TGTGCCAGCAGCCAAGGGGCAGGGCTAAATGAAAAACTGTTTTTT. The J gene is TRBJ1-4, the V gene TRBV4-2, with D possibly TRBD1 on 5 matching bases. The CDR3 is made up of 15 amino acids. The germline CDR1 and CDR2 sequences are LGHNA and YNFKEQ. Trimming cost V 1 base and J 5 bases, with 11 bases left between them.

J is TRBJ1-1 and V is TRBV28; TRBD1 is a possible D gene (5 bases). The germline CDR1 and CDR2 sequences are MDHEN and SYDVKM. Trimming left V 5 bases short and J 1 base short, with 8 bases between. The CDR3 runs to 13 residues. CDR3 residues: CASSDRGNTEAFF. Here the CDR3 DNA reads TGTGCCAGCAGTGACAGAGGGAACACTGAAGCTTTCTTT.

The chain is built from TRBV6-1 and TRBJ2-1; TRBD2 matches at 11 bases. Looked up from germline, CDR1 is MNHNS and CDR2 is SASEGT. V gave up 0 bases and J gave up 1 base; unmatched junction bases: 14. This CDR3 has 21 residues. CDR3 region: CASSEALGLAGGRGSYNEQFF. CDR3 in DNA: TGTGCCAGCAGTGAAGCGCTTGGGCTAGCGGGGGGTCGGGGTTCCTACAATGAGCAGTTCTTC.

This sequence joins TRBV27 and TRBJ2-7, with 12 bases aligning to TRBD1. The germline CDR1 and CDR2 sequences are MNHEY and SMNVEV (reference sequence). J lost 7 bases, V lost 3 bases, and 4 bases had no gene match. CDR3 length: 14 amino acids. The CDR3 nucleotides read TGTGCCAGCAGTTTCCGGGACAGGGGGCGGGAGCAGTACTTC. Its translation: CASSFRDRGREQYF.

The CDR3 DNA sequence: TGTGCCTGGAGGGATCCAGGGGGCTTGGGAGAGACCCAGTACTTC. Its protein is CAWRDPGGLGETQYF. The V call is TRBV30, the J call TRBJ2-5; 8 bases are shared with TRBD1. The V segment lost 3 bases and the J segment 4 bases; nucleotides outside the gene matches: 10. This CDR3 has 15 amino acids. Per germline, CDR1 GTSNPN and CDR2 SVGIG (reference sequence).

This chain uses TRBV5-1 with TRBJ2-7; D might be TRBD1 (5 bases). V lost 0 bases and J lost 4, with 11 bases in between. CDR3 length equals 14 residues. The V gene's germline CDR1 is SGHRS and CDR2 YFSETQ. CDR3 amino acids: CASSLEAQAYEQYF. The DNA of the CDR3 is TGCGCCAGCAGCTTGGAAGCACAGGCGTACGAGCAGTACTTC.